The clone carrying this TCR beta chain was found once. Its ends do not fully match the called genes, so a read error is possible. Sequencing used immunoSEQ multiplex PCR; TCRdb keeps in-frame clones, though not all of them. The sample comprises about 76,000 clones, 85% of which are singletons, and roughly 3% rests with the top ten. This record belongs to a study of OX40 agonist ivuxolimab in advanced cancers. Individuals having autoimmune disease history or systemic immunosuppression were not enrolled. Germline CDR1 is MRHNA and CDR2 is SNTAGT. The CDR3 is 15 residues long. The sample in question was CD4+ or CD8+ T cells sorted from blood, obtained in a trial of the OX40 agonist ivuxolimab. This chain links TRBV6-4 with TRBJ2-7; the D gene is possibly TRBD1 (6 bases). This TCR derives from an adult with an advanced solid tumor such as melanoma, head and neck, liver or kidney cancer. The CDR3 spells CASSYSSTGIYEQYF. Written as DNA, the CDR3 is TGTGCCAGCAGTTACTCATCGACAGGAATTTACGAGCAGTACTTC.